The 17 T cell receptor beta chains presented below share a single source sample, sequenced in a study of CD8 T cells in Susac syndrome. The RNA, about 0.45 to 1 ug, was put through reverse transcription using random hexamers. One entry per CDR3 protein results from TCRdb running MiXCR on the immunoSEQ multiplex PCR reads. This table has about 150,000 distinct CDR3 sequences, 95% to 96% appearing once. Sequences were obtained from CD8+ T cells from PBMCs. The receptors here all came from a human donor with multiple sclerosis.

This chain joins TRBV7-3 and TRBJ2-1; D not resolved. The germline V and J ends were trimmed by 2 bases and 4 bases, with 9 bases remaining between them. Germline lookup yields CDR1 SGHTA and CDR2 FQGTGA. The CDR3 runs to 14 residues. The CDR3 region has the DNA TGTGCCAGCAGCTTATACGCCGATTACAATGAGCAGTTCTTC. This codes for CASSLYADYNEQFF. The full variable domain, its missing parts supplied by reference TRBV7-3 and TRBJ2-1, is GAGVSQTPSNKVTEKGKYVELRCDPISGHTALYWYRQSLGQGPEFLIYFQGTGAADDSGLPNDRFFAVRPEGSVSTLKIQRTERGDSAVYLCASSLYADYNEQFFGPGTRLTVL.

CDR3 in DNA: TGTGCCAGCAGCTCGGCCACCTACGAGCAGTACTTC. Encoded protein: CASSSATYEQYF. The rearrangement joins TRBV12-3 or TRBV12-4 to TRBJ2-7; no clear D gene. V was clipped by 6 bases and J by 2 bases, with 8 bases between them. This CDR3 is 12 amino acids long.

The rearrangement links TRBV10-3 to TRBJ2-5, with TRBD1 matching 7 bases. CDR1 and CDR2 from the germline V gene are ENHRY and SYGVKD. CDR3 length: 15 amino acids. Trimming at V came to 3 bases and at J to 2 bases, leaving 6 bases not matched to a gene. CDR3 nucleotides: TGTGCCATCAGTGACCCAGGGACAGCTCAAGAGACCCAGTACTTC. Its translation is CAISDPGTAQETQYF.

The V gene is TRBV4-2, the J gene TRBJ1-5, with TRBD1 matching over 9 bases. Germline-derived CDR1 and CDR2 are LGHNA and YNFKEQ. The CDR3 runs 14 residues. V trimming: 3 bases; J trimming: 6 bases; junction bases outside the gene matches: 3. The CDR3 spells CASSQATGGQPQHF. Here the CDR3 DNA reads TGTGCCAGCAGCCAGGCGACAGGGGGTCAGCCCCAGCATTTT.

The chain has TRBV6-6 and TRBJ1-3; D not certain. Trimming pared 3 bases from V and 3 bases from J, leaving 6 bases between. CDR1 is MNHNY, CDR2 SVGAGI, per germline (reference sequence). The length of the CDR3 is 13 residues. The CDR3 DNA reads TGTGCCAGCAGTTATTCGGGTGGAAACACCATATATTTT. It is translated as CASSYSGGNTIYF.

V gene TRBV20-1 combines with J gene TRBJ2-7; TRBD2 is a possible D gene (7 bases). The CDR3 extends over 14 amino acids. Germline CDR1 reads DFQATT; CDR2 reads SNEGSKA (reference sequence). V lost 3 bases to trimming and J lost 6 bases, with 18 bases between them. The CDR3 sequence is CSASGGLQWGEQYF. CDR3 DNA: TGCAGTGCTAGCGGGGGGCTCCAGTGGGGCGAGCAGTACTTC.

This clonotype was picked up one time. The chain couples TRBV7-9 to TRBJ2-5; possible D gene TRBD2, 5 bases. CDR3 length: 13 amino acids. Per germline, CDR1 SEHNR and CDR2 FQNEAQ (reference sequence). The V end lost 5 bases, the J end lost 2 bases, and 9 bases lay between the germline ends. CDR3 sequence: CASSPRGQETQYF. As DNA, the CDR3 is TGTGCCAGCAGCCCCCGCGGGCAAGAGACCCAGTACTTC.

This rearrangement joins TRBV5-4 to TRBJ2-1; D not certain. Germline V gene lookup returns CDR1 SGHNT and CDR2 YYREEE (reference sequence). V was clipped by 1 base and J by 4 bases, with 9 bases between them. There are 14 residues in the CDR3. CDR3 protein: CASSLSYKYNEQFF. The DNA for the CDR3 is TGTGCCAGCAGCTTGTCCTACAAGTACAATGAGCAGTTCTTC.

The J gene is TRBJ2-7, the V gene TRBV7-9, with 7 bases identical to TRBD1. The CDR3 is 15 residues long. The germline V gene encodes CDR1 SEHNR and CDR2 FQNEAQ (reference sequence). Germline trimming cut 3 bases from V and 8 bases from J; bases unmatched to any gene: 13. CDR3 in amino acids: CASSFGARGFQKQYF. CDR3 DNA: TGTGCCAGCAGCTTTGGGGCCAGGGGGTTCCAAAAGCAGTACTTC.

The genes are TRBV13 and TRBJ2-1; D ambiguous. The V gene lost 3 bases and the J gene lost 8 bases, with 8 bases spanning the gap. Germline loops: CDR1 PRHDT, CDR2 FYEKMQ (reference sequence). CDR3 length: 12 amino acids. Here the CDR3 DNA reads TGTGCCAGCAGCTTTTTTGGCGATGAGCAGTTCTTC. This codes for CASSFFGDEQFF. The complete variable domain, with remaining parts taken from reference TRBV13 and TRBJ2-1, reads AAGVIQSPRHLIKEKRETATLKCYPIPRHDTVYWYQQGPGQDPQFLISFYEKMQSDKGSIPDRFSAQQFSDYHSELNMSSLELGDSALYFCASSFFGDEQFFGPGTRLTVL.

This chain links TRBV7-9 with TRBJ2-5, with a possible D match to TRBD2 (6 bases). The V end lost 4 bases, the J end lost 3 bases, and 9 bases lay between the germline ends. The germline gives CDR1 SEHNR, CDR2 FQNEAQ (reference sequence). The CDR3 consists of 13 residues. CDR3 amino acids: CASSSRLEETQYF. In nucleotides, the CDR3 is TGTGCCAGCAGCTCAAGACTAGAAGAGACCCAGTACTTC. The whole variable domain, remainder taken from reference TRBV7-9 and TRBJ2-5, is DTGVSQNPRHKITKRGQNVTFRCDPISEHNRLYWYRQTLGQGPEFLTYFQNEAQLEKSRLLSDRFSAERPKGSFSTLEIQRTEQGDSAMYLCASSSRLEETQYFGPGTRLLVL.

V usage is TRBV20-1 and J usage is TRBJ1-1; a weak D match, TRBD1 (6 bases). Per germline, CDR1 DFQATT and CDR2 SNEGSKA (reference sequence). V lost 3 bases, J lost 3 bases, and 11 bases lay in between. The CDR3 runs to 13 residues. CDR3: CSARPEGDTEAFF. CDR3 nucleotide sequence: TGCAGTGCTAGGCCTGAGGGGGACACTGAAGCTTTCTTT.

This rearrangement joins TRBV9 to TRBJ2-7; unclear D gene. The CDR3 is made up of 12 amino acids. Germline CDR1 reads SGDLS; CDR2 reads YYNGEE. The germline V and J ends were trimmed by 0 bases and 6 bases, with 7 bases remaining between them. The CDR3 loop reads CASSVDGGEQYF. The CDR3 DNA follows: TGTGCCAGCAGCGTAGATGGTGGCGAGCAGTACTTC.

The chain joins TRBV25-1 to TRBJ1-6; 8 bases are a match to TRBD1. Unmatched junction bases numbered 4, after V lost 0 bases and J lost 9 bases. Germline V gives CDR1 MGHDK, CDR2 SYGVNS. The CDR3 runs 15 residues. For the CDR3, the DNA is TGTGCCAGCAGTGAATATGACAGGGGAATTTCACCCCTCCACTTT. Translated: CASSEYDRGISPLHF.

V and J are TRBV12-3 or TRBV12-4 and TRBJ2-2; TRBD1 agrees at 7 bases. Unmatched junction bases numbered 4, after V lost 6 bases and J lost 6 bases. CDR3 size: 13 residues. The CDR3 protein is CASSSTGPGELFF. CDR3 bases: TGTGCCAGCAGCTCGACAGGGCCCGGGGAGCTGTTTTTT.

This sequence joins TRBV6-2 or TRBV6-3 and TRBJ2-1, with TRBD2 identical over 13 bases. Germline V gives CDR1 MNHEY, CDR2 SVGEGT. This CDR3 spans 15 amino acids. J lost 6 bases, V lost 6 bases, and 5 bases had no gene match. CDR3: CASRLTSGGPNEQFF. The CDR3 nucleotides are TGTGCCAGCAGGCTGACTAGCGGGGGGCCCAATGAGCAGTTCTTC.

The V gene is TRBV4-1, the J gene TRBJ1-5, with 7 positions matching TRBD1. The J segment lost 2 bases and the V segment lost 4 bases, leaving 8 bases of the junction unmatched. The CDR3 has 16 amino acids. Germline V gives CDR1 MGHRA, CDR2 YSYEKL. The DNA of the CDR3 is TGCGCCAGCAGCCGCTACGACAGGGTGGGCAATCAGCCCCAGCATTTT. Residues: CASSRYDRVGNQPQHF.